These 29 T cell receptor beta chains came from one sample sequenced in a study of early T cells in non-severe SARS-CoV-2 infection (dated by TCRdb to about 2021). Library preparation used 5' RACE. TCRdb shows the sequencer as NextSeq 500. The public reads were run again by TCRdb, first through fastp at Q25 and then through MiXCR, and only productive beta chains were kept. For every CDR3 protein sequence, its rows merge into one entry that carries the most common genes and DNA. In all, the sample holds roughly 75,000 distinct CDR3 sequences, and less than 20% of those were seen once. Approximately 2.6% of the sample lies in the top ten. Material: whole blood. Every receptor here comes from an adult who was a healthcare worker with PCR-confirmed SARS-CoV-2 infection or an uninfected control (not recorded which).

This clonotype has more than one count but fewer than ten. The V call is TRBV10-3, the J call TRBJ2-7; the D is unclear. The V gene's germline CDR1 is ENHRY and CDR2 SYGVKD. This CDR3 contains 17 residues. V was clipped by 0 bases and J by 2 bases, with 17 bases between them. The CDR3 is CAISESGERIPPYEQYF. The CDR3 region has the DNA TGTGCCATCAGTGAGTCTGGAGAGCGAATTCCCCCCTACGAGCAGTACTTC.

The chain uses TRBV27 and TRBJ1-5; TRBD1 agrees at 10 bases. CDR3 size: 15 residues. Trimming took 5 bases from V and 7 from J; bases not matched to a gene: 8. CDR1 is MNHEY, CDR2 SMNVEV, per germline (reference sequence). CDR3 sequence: CASSPRRDRGQPQHF. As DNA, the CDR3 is TGTGCCAGCAGTCCTCGCCGGGACAGGGGACAGCCCCAGCATTTT.

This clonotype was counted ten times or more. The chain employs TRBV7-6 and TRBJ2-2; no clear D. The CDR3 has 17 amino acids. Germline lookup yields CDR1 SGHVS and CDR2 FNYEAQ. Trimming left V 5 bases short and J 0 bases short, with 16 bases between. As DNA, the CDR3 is TGTGCCAGCAGCCCCATCCCTAGGGCAGCGAACACCGGGGAGCTGTTTTTT. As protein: CASSPIPRAANTGELFF.

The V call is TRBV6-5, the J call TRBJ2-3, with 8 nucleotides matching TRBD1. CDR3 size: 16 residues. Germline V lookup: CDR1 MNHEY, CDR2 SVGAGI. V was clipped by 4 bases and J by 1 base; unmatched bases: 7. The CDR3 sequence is CASSSPGGKGTDTQYF. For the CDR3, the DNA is TGTGCCAGCAGTTCTCCAGGGGGCAAAGGCACAGATACGCAGTATTTT.

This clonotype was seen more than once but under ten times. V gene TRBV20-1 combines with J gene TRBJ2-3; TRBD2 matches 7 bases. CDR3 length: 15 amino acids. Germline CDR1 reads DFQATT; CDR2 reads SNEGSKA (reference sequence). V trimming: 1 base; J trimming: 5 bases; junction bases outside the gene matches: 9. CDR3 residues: CSARGMGGPQDTQYF. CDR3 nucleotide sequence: TGCAGTGCTAGAGGAATGGGAGGGCCACAAGATACGCAGTATTTT.

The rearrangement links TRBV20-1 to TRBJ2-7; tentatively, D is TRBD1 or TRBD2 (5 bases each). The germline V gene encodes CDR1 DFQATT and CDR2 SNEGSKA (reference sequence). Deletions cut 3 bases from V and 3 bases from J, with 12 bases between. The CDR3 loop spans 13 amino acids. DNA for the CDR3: TGCAGTGCTAGCCGGGACGGGCTCTACGAGCAGTACTTC. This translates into CSASRDGLYEQYF.

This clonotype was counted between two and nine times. The CDR3 reads CASSYLHEQYF. The CDR3 nucleotides are TGTGCCAGCAGTTATCTTCACGAGCAGTACTTC. The chain combines TRBV6-2 or TRBV6-3 with TRBJ2-7; no definite D call. V lost 3 bases and J 5 bases, leaving 5 bases between the germline ends. The germline CDR1 and CDR2 sequences are MNHEY and SVGEGT. The CDR3 sequence is 11 residues long.

The CDR3 is CSVALLWTGGVSGANVLTF. The CDR3 DNA reads TGCAGCGTTGCTCTCTTATGGACAGGGGGCGTATCTGGGGCCAACGTCCTGACTTTC. This chain links TRBV29-1 with TRBJ2-6; 11 bases match TRBD1. The CDR3 contains 19 residues. Trimming cost V 4 bases and J 1 base; bases outside gene matches: 12. Germline CDR1 SQVTM, CDR2 ANQGSEA.

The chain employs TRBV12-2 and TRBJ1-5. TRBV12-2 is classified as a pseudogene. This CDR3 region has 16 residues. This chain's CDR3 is CASRLARHCSNQPQHF. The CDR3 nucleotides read TGTGCAAGTCGCTTAGCGCGTCACTGTAGCAATCAGCCCCAGCATTTT.

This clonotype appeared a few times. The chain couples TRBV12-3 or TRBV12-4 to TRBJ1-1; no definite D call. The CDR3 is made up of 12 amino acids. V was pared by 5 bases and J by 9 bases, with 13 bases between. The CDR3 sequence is CASSPGGEQAFF. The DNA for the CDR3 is TGTGCCAGCAGTCCAGGTGGTGAACAAGCTTTCTTT.

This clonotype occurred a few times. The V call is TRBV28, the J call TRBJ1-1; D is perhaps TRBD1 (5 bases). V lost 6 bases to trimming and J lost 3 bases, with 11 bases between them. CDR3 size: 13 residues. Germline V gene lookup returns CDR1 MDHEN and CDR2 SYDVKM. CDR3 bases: TGTGCCAGCAGACTAGACAGTTACACTGAAGCTTTCTTT. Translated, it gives CASRLDSYTEAFF.

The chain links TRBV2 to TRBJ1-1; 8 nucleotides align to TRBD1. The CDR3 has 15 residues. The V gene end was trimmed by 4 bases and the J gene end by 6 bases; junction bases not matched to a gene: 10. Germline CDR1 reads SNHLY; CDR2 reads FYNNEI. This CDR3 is CASSGRQGNKSEAFF. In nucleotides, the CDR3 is TGTGCCAGCAGTGGGAGACAGGGGAATAAATCTGAAGCTTTCTTT.

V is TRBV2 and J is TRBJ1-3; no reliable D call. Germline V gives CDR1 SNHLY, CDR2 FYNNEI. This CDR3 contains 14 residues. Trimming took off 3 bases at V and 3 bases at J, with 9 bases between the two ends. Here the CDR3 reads CASSEYAVGNTIYF. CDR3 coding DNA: TGTGCCAGCAGTGAGTACGCCGTTGGAAACACCATATATTTT.

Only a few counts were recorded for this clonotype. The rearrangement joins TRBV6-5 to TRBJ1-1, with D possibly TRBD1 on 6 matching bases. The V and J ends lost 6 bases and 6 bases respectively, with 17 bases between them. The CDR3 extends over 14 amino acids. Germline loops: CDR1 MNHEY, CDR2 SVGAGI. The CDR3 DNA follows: TGTGCCAGCAGGCCCCCGGGACAATATCCTGAAGCTTTCTTT. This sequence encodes CASRPPGQYPEAFF.

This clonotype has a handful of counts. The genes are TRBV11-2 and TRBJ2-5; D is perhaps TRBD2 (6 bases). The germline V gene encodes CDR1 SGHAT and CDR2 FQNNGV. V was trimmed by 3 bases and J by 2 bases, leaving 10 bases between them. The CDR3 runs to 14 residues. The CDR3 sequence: CASSFRDSQETQYF. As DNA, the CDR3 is TGTGCCAGCAGCTTCCGGGACTCACAAGAGACCCAGTACTTC.

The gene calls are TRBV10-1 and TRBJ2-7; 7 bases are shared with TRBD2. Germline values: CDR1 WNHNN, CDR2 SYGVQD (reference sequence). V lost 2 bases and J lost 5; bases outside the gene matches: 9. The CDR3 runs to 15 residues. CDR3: CASSESGAKEHEQYF. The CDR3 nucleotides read TGCGCCAGCAGTGAGAGCGGGGCAAAAGAGCACGAGCAGTACTTC.

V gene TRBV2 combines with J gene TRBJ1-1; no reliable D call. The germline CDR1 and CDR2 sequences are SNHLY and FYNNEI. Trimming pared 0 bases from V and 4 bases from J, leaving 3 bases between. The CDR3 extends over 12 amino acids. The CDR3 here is CASSEAPTEAFF. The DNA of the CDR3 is TGTGCCAGCAGTGAAGCCCCCACTGAAGCTTTCTTT.

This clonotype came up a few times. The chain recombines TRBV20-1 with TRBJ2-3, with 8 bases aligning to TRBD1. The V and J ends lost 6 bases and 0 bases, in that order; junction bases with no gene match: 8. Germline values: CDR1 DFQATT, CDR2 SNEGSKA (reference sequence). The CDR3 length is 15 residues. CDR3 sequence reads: CSAQGARSSTDTQYF. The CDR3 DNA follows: TGCAGTGCCCAGGGGGCAAGGTCAAGCACAGATACGCAGTATTTT.

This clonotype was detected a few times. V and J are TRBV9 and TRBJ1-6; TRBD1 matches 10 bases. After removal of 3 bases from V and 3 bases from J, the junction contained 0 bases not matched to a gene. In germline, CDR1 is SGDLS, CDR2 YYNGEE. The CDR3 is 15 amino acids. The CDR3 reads CASSGDRGYNSPLHF. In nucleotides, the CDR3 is TGTGCCAGCAGCGGGGACAGGGGCTATAATTCACCCCTCCACTTT.

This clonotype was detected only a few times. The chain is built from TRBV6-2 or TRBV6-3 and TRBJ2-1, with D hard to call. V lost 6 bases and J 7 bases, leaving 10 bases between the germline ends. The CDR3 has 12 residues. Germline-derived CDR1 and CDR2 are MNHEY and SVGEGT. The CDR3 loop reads CASSPPVNEQFF. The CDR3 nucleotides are TGTGCCAGCAGCCCCCCCGTGAATGAGCAGTTCTTC.

CDR3 sequence (DNA): TGCAGCGTTGCCCTCGGGGACACTGAAGCTTTCTTT. Amino acid sequence: CSVALGDTEAFF. The chain joins TRBV29-1 to TRBJ1-1, with no clear D. Trimming removed 4 bases at V and 3 bases at J, with 9 bases between. The germline V gene encodes CDR1 SQVTM and CDR2 ANQGSEA. There are 12 residues in the CDR3.

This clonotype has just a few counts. The DNA of the CDR3 is TGTGCCAGCAGTGAAGGACAGGCTAACACCGGGGAGCTGTTTTTT. The encoded protein is CASSEGQANTGELFF. The chain is built from TRBV25-1 and TRBJ2-2; the match to TRBD1 covers 7 bases. This CDR3 spans 15 amino acids. The J segment lost 2 bases and the V segment lost 2 bases, leaving 2 bases of the junction unmatched. Germline assignment: CDR1 MGHDK and CDR2 SYGVNS.

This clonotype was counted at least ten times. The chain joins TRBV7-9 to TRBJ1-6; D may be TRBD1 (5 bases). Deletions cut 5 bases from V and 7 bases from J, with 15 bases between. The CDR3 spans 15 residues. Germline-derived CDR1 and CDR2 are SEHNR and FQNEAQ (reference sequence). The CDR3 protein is CASSRDLAGNSPLHF. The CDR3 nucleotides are TGTGCCAGCAGCCGGGACCTGGCGGGGAATTCACCCCTCCACTTT.

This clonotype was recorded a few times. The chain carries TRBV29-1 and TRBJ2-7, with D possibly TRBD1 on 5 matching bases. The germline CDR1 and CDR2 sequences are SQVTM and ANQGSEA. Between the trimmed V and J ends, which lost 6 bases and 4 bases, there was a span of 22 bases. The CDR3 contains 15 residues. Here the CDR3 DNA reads TGCAGCGTCGCCGGACAAAGCACGAGTTGGTACGAGCAGTACTTC. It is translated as CSVAGQSTSWYEQYF.

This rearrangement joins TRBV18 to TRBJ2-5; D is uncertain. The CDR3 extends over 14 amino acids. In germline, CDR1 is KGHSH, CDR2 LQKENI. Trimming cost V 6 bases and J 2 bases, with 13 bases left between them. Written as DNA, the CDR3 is TGTGCCAGCTCCCGACTCGACACTCAAGAGACCCAGTACTTC. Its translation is CASSRLDTQETQYF.

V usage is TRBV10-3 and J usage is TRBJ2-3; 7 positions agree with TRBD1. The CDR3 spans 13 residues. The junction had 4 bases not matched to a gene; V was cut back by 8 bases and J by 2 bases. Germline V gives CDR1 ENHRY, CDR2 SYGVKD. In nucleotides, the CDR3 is TGTGCCATCCGGGGACAGCTCACAGATACGCAGTATTTT. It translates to CAIRGQLTDTQYF.

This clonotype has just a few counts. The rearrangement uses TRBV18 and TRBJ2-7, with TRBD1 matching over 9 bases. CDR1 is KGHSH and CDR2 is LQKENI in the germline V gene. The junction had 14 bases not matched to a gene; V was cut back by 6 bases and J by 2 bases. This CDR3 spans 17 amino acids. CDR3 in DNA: TGTGCCAGCTCCCTCTACTCCCGGGACAGGGAGGCCTACGAGCAGTACTTC. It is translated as CASSLYSRDREAYEQYF.

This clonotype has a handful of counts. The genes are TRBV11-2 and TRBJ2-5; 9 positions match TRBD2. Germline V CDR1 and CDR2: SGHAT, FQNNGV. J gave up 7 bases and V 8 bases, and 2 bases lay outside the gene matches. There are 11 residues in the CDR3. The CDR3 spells CASLRGGTQYF. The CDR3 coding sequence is TGTGCCAGCTTGCGGGGGGGGACCCAGTACTTC.

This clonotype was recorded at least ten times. The CDR3 bases are TGTGCCAGCAGTGAATATATCAATGAGCAGTTCTTC. Protein: CASSEYINEQFF. The chain uses TRBV2 and TRBJ2-1; no definite D call. Per germline, CDR1 SNHLY and CDR2 FYNNEI. This CDR3 has 12 amino acids. V was shortened by 2 bases and J by 6 bases, with 5 bases between the two germline ends.